The 32 T cell receptor beta chains in this list originate from one sample, sequenced in a study of blood T cell repertoires in COVID-19. Assay used: immunoSEQ multiplex PCR; TCRdb lists only in-frame clones, some missing. The sample yields around 140,000 clones, about 83% seen once. Sequenced material: peripheral blood. These receptor sequences come from a man aged 45-60 years with acute or convalescent COVID-19.

This chain joins TRBV7-8 and TRBJ2-7, with unresolved D. The CDR3 sequence is 12 residues long. Germline V gene sequence: CDR1 SGHVS, CDR2 FQNEAQ. Trimming took off 5 bases at V and 3 bases at J, with 8 bases between the two ends. The CDR3 sequence is CASSQQSYEQYF. The CDR3 region has the DNA TGTGCCAGCAGCCAACAGAGCTACGAGCAGTACTTC.

The sample holds one count of this clone. V and J are TRBV14 and TRBJ2-1; TRBD1 agrees at 10 bases. CDR1 is SGHDN and CDR2 is FVKESK in the germline V gene. The CDR3 is 14 amino acids. Trimming at V came to 4 bases and at J to 4 bases, leaving 1 base not matched to a gene. CDR3: CASSPGQGYNEQFF. The CDR3 DNA reads as TGTGCCAGCAGCCCGGGACAGGGGTACAATGAGCAGTTCTTC.

This clone was detected only a few times. The rearrangement uses TRBV4-1 and TRBJ2-7, with D perhaps TRBD1 (6 bases). The germline V gene encodes CDR1 MGHRA and CDR2 YSYEKL. The CDR3 runs 17 residues. Trimming removed 2 bases at V and 3 bases at J, with 20 bases between. CDR3 loop: CASSQLGLRDILYEQYF. DNA of the CDR3: TGCGCCAGCAGCCAATTGGGTCTGAGGGACATCCTCTACGAGCAGTACTTC.

V is TRBV18 and J is TRBJ2-3, with D perhaps matching TRBD1 (6 bases). The V end was cut by 2 bases, the J end by 2 bases, with 11 bases between. CDR3 length: 15 residues. Germline values: CDR1 KGHSH, CDR2 LQKENI. For the CDR3, the DNA is TGTGCCAGCTCACCAGAGGCAGGGGACACAGATACGCAGTATTTT. Translated, it gives CASSPEAGDTDTQYF.

This clone was seen a few times. This chain connects TRBV19 to TRBJ1-2; D not resolved. CDR3 length: 13 amino acids. Deletions cut 3 bases from V and 4 bases from J, with 9 bases between. The germline V gene encodes CDR1 LNHDA and CDR2 SQIVND (reference sequence). Here the CDR3 reads CASSMGVSYGYTF. CDR3 nucleotide sequence: TGTGCCAGTAGTATGGGCGTATCCTATGGCTACACCTTC.

A note on this clone: Distinct nucleotide sequences in the sample also encode this CDR3. The gene calls are TRBV27 and TRBJ1-5, with 8 bases fitting TRBD1. From germline, CDR1 is MNHEY and CDR2 SMNVEV (reference sequence). Trimming removed 6 bases from V and 7 bases from J; junction bases left unmatched: 8. This CDR3 has 14 residues. DNA of the CDR3: TGTGCCAGCAGCCTCGGACAGGGTAACCAGCCCCAGCATTTT. Its translation: CASSLGQGNQPQHF.

The V and J genes are TRBV2 and TRBJ2-5, with TRBD1 identical over 9 bases. The CDR3 length is 19 residues. Germline V CDR1 and CDR2: SNHLY, FYNNEI. The ends lost 6 bases at V and 0 bases at J; junction bases unmatched: 17. The CDR3 DNA sequence: TGTGCCAGCAGGGACACAGGGGGCACCTTCAAATTGTACCAAGAGACCCAGTACTTC. Translating it yields CASRDTGGTFKLYQETQYF.

This clone was seen only once. V usage is TRBV6-5 and J usage is TRBJ1-2; D remains ambiguous. V gave up 6 bases and J gave up 5 bases, with 13 bases separating them. The CDR3 has 13 amino acids. CDR1 and CDR2 from the germline V gene are MNHEY and SVGAGI. The CDR3 DNA follows: TGTGCCAGCAGCCCAAACAGTCAGTATGGCTACACCTTC. Encoded protein: CASSPNSQYGYTF.

The chain carries TRBV5-1 and TRBJ2-7, with TRBD2 matching over 7 bases. Germline loops: CDR1 SGHRS, CDR2 YFSETQ. J lost 2 bases, V lost 0 bases, and 5 bases had no gene match. The CDR3 has 15 amino acids. The CDR3 DNA reads TGCGCCAGCAGCTTGGCCCTCGGGGGGACCTACGAGCAGTACTTC. This codes for CASSLALGGTYEQYF.

The V gene is TRBV5-1, the J gene TRBJ2-2; TRBD1 matches 7 bases. Trimming at V came to 4 bases and at J to 1 base, leaving 4 bases not matched to a gene. This CDR3 spans 15 amino acids. From germline, CDR1 is SGHRS and CDR2 YFSETQ. The CDR3 protein is CASSRRQGNTGELFF. The CDR3 DNA sequence: TGCGCCAGCAGCCGAAGACAGGGGAACACCGGGGAGCTGTTTTTT.

This clone was observed once. This rearrangement joins TRBV5-1 to TRBJ2-1, with 7 positions matching TRBD2. The germline V gene has CDR1 SGHRS and CDR2 YFSETQ. The length of the CDR3 is 14 residues. Unmatched junction bases numbered 6, after V lost 5 bases and J lost 4 bases. In DNA form, the CDR3 reads TGCGCCAGCAGTAAAGCGGGGTCTTACAATGAGCAGTTCTTC. Amino acids: CASSKAGSYNEQFF. Combining the CDR3 with reference TRBV5-1 and TRBJ2-1 gives the whole variable domain KAGVTQTPRYLIKTRGQQVTLSCSPISGHRSVSWYQQTPGQGLQFLFEYFSETQRNKGNFPGRFSGRQFSNSRSEMNVSTLELGDSALYLCASSKAGSYNEQFFGPGTRLTVL.

V usage is TRBV5-1 and J usage is TRBJ1-5, with no clear D. CDR1 is SGHRS and CDR2 is YFSETQ in the germline V gene. Trimming cost V 2 bases and J 2 bases, with 11 bases left between them. The CDR3 spans 15 residues. The CDR3 spells CASSFDGQGNQPQHF. Written as DNA, the CDR3 is TGCGCCAGCAGCTTCGATGGCCAGGGCAATCAGCCCCAGCATTTT.

J is TRBJ1-2 and V is TRBV29-1, with a weak D call TRBD1 (6 bases). Per germline, CDR1 SQVTM and CDR2 ANQGSEA. V was cut by 6 bases and J by 3 bases, with 17 bases left in between. The CDR3 consists of 14 residues. Here the CDR3 DNA reads TGCAGCGTATTTATACCGGGACATGACTATGGCTACACCTTC. Amino acids: CSVFIPGHDYGYTF.

This chain connects TRBV12-3 or TRBV12-4 to TRBJ2-1; a weak D match, TRBD1 (5 bases). V lost 6 bases and J lost 7, with 10 bases in between. The CDR3 spans 12 residues. In DNA form, the CDR3 reads TGTGCCAGCAGGCAGGGTGGGAATGAGCAGTTCTTC. Its protein product is CASRQGGNEQFF.

The chain links TRBV29-1 to TRBJ2-1; 10 nucleotides line up with TRBD1. J gave up 9 bases and V 5 bases, and 7 bases lay outside the gene matches. The CDR3 covers 13 residues. Per the germline V gene, CDR1 is SQVTM and CDR2 is ANQGSEA. The CDR3 nucleotides are TGCAGCGTTCCGGGACAGGGGAAATTTGAGCAGTTCTTC. The encoded protein is CSVPGQGKFEQFF.

The chain joins TRBV6-5 to TRBJ1-6; 7 bases agree with TRBD1. Germline values: CDR1 MNHEY, CDR2 SVGAGI. The CDR3 covers 14 residues. V gave up 6 bases and J gave up 6 bases; unmatched junction bases: 5. In nucleotides, the CDR3 is TGTGCCAGCAGCTTCACAGGGGCTAATTCACCCCTCCACTTT. Protein product: CASSFTGANSPLHF.

J is TRBJ1-4 and V is TRBV25-1; D is perhaps TRBD1 (6 bases). The V end lost 5 bases, the J end lost 5 bases, and 18 bases lay between the germline ends. The CDR3 totals 16 residues. Germline lookup yields CDR1 MGHDK and CDR2 SYGVNS. For the CDR3, the DNA is TGTGCCAGCAGTCCCCTGAGCGGCAGGGGCAATGAAAAACTGTTTTTT. Translated: CASSPLSGRGNEKLFF.

With regard to this clone: Other nucleotide sequences from this sample produce the same CDR3. The chain couples TRBV5-1 to TRBJ2-3, with D possibly matching TRBD2 (5 bases). V lost 0 bases and J 0 bases, leaving 8 bases between the germline ends. Germline V CDR1 and CDR2: SGHRS, YFSETQ. This CDR3 contains 15 residues. Here the CDR3 reads CASSLAGVSTDTQYF. CDR3 nucleotides: TGCGCCAGCAGCTTGGCCGGGGTTAGCACAGATACGCAGTATTTT. Full variable domain (outside the CDR3, taken from reference TRBV5-1 and TRBJ2-3): KAGVTQTPRYLIKTRGQQVTLSCSPISGHRSVSWYQQTPGQGLQFLFEYFSETQRNKGNFPGRFSGRQFSNSRSEMNVSTLELGDSALYLCASSLAGVSTDTQYFGPGTRLTVL.

The rearrangement uses TRBV11-2 and TRBJ2-1; D is uncertain. V lost 3 bases and J lost 4, with 7 bases in between. Germline V gives CDR1 SGHAT, CDR2 FQNNGV. The CDR3 is 13 amino acids. DNA for the CDR3: TGTGCCAGCAGCTTGACACCTTACAATGAGCAGTTCTTC. This codes for CASSLTPYNEQFF.

This chain joins TRBV6-5 and TRBJ1-1, with 7 bases lining up with TRBD1. Trimming took 6 bases from V and 1 from J; bases not matched to a gene: 8. The CDR3 has 15 residues. Germline V gives CDR1 MNHEY, CDR2 SVGAGI. CDR3 sequence (DNA): TGTGCCAGCAGGGGCCGGGACAGAGGGAACACTGAAGCTTTCTTT. Its translation is CASRGRDRGNTEAFF.

This chain links TRBV3-1 (or the pseudogene TRBV3-2) with TRBJ2-3; TRBD2 might be the D (5 bases). The ends were cut back, 4 bases at V and 5 bases at J, with 10 bases in the middle. This CDR3 has 13 amino acids. Germline CDR1 and CDR2: LGHDT and YNNKEL (reference sequence). CDR3 in DNA: TGTGCCAGCAGCCCTAAACTAGAAGATACGCAGTATTTT. Translating it yields CASSPKLEDTQYF.

The chain links TRBV7-2 to TRBJ1-5; 10 nucleotides align to TRBD1. Germline trimming cut 4 bases from V and 6 bases from J; bases unmatched to any gene: 12. The CDR3 is made up of 17 amino acids. CDR1 and CDR2 from the germline V gene are SGHTA and FQGNSA. CDR3 amino acids: CASSSPRDRGFLQPQHF. Written as DNA, the CDR3 is TGTGCCAGCAGCTCGCCCCGGGACAGGGGTTTTCTTCAGCCCCAGCATTTT.

The sample holds a few counts of this clone. V and J are TRBV12-3 or TRBV12-4 and TRBJ1-2, with TRBD1 identical over 8 bases. Trimming cost V 1 base and J 8 bases; bases outside gene matches: 3. CDR3 length equals 13 residues. The CDR3 DNA follows: TGTGCCAGCAGTTTAGGGACAGGGTACGGCTACACCTTC. Its translation: CASSLGTGYGYTF.

The chain joins TRBV14 to TRBJ2-3; a possible D gene is TRBD2 (5 bases). Germline CDR1 SGHDN, CDR2 FVKESK. The ends were cut back, 4 bases at V and 4 bases at J, with 15 bases in the middle. The CDR3 runs to 15 residues. In DNA, the CDR3 is TGTGCCAGCAGCCCGTACCCTCGCGGGTCAGATACGCAGTATTTT. Its translation is CASSPYPRGSDTQYF.

This clone was counted between two and nine times. The J gene is TRBJ1-4, the V gene TRBV5-1; TRBD1 agrees at 9 bases. CDR3 size: 15 residues. Germline V CDR1 and CDR2: SGHRS, YFSETQ. The V and J ends lost 4 bases and 6 bases, in that order; junction bases with no gene match: 7. Here the CDR3 DNA reads TGCGCCAGCAGCGGACCCACAGGGGGCGATGAAAAACTGTTTTTT. It codes for CASSGPTGGDEKLFF.

This clone occurred once. The V gene is TRBV2, the J gene TRBJ2-3; D is perhaps TRBD1 (6 bases). CDR1 and CDR2 (germline): SNHLY, FYNNEI. Trimming took off 5 bases at V and 4 bases at J, with 13 bases between the two ends. The CDR3 spans 14 residues. The CDR3 nucleotides are TGTGCCAGCAGTTTGGGGACAAACGCAGATACGCAGTATTTT. Amino acid sequence: CASSLGTNADTQYF.

The chain joins TRBV9 to TRBJ2-1; possibly TRBD1 for D (6 bases). The germline V gene encodes CDR1 SGDLS and CDR2 YYNGEE. V lost 3 bases to trimming and J lost 6 bases, with 13 bases between them. The CDR3 loop spans 14 amino acids. The CDR3 coding sequence is TGTGCCAGCAGCGACTACAGGGTGGGCAATGAGCAGTTCTTC. It specifies CASSDYRVGNEQFF.

The chain combines TRBV3-1 (or the pseudogene TRBV3-2) with TRBJ2-3; 10 bases fit TRBD2. This CDR3 is built from 15 residues. Per the germline V gene, CDR1 is LGHDT and CDR2 is YNNKEL (reference sequence). The V and J ends lost 4 bases and 5 bases, in that order; junction bases with no gene match: 6. The CDR3 loop is CASSPLASGGDTQYF. For the CDR3, the DNA is TGTGCCAGCAGCCCGTTAGCTAGCGGGGGAGATACGCAGTATTTT.

This clone was recorded once. V and J are TRBV5-1 and TRBJ1-6; 8 bases agree with TRBD1. The CDR3 is 12 residues long. Trimming cost V 2 bases and J 16 bases; bases outside gene matches: 5. Per the germline V gene, CDR1 is SGHRS and CDR2 is YFSETQ. This chain's CDR3 is CASSLGDRHLHF. In DNA form, the CDR3 reads TGCGCCAGCAGCTTAGGGGACAGGCATCTCCACTTT.

The chain links TRBV6-5 to TRBJ1-6; 9 nucleotides line up with TRBD1. Germline CDR1 MNHEY, CDR2 SVGAGI. V lost 6 bases to trimming and J lost 5 bases; unmatched junction nucleotides: 5. The CDR3 is 15 amino acids. CDR3 in amino acids: CASRRDRDNNSPLHF. The DNA of the CDR3 is TGTGCCAGCAGGCGGGACAGGGATAATAATTCACCCCTCCACTTT.

The rearrangement links TRBV10-3 to TRBJ1-1, with 8 bases matching TRBD1. Germline V gene lookup returns CDR1 ENHRY and CDR2 SYGVKD. J lost 4 bases, V lost 5 bases, and 6 bases had no gene match. This CDR3 has 14 amino acids. CDR3 in DNA: TGTGCCATCAGTTCATGGACAGGGAGCACTGAAGCTTTCTTT. As protein: CAISSWTGSTEAFF.

This chain uses TRBV2 with TRBJ1-2; possible D gene TRBD1, 5 bases. Trimming took off 4 bases at V and 4 bases at J, with 10 bases between the two ends. There are 13 residues in the CDR3. The germline V gene has CDR1 SNHLY and CDR2 FYNNEI. The CDR3 sequence is CASSATGVYGYTF. The DNA for the CDR3 is TGTGCCAGCAGTGCTACGGGGGTCTATGGCTACACCTTC. The full variable domain, its missing parts supplied by reference TRBV2 and TRBJ1-2, is EPEVTQTPSHQVTQMGQEVILRCVPISNHLYFYWYRQILGQKVEFLVSFYNNEISEKSEIFDDQFSVERPDGSNFTLKIRSTKLEDSAMYFCASSATGVYGYTFGSGTRLTVV.